This T cell receptor beta chain was recovered during a study of blood T cell repertoires in COVID-19. Study as a whole: From the United States, Italy and Spain came samples of acute and convalescent COVID-19. Sources were T cells, B-cell-depleted T cells, or PBMCs; the material itself was cDNA or gDNA.

The length of the CDR3 is 14 residues. The V gene's germline CDR1 is LNHDA and CDR2 SQIVND (reference sequence). The J segment lost 1 base and the V segment lost 7 bases, leaving 5 bases of the junction unmatched. Study processing details: Amplifying reference gene primers gave estimates of nucleated cell counts. Libraries were prepared by immunoSEQ multiplex PCR; TCRdb keeps only in-frame clonotypes and omits some of them. V and J calls and clone size are those listed in that table; D and trimming were worked out from the DNA. The sample lists 200,000 to 250,000 clones; more than 80% were seen once. Clinical history as reported by participants underpinned cohort assignment.

Sequences were obtained from PBMCs or T cells enriched from blood (not recorded which). This TCR came from a man in his forties or fifties who had recovered from COVID-19. The rearrangement links TRBV19 to TRBJ1-2; TRBD1 agrees at 8 bases. DNA for the CDR3: TGTGCCAGTAACCCGACAGGGGTTAACTATGGCTACACCTTC. Translation gives CASNPTGVNYGYTF.